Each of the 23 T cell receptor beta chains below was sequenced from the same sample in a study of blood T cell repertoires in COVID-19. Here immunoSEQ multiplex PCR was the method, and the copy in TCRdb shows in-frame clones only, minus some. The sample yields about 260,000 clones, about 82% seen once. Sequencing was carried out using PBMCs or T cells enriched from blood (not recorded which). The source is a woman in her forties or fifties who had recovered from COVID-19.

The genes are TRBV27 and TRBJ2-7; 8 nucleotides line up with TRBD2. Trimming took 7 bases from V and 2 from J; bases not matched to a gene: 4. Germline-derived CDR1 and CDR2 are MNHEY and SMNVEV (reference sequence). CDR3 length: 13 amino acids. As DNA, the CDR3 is TGTGCCAGCAAGGGACTAGTTACCTACGAGCAGTACTTC. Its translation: CASKGLVTYEQYF.

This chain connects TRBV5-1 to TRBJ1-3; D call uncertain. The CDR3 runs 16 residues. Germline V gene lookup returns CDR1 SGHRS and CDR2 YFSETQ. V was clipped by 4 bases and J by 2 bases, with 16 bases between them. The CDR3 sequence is CASSRSLSGPGNTIYF. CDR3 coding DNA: TGCGCCAGCAGCCGTAGTCTCAGTGGGCCTGGAAACACCATATATTTT.

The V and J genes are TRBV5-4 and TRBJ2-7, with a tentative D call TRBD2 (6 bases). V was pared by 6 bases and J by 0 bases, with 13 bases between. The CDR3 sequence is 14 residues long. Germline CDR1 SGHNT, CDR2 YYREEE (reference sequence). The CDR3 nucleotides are TGTGCCAGCACCACGGGCGGGGTCTCCTACGAGCAGTACTTC. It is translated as CASTTGGVSYEQYF.

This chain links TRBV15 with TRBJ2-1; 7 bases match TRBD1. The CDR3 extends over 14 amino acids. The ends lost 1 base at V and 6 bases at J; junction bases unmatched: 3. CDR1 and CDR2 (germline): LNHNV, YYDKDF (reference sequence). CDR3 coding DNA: TGTGCCACCAGCAGAGGCGCAGGGGGCAATGAGCAGTTCTTC. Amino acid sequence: CATSRGAGGNEQFF.

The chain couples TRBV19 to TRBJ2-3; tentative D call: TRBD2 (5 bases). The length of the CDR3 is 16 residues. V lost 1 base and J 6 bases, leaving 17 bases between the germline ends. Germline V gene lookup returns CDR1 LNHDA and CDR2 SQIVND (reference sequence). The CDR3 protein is CASSIVLGSSRDTQYF. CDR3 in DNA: TGTGCCAGTAGTATAGTTTTGGGGAGCTCCCGGGATACGCAGTATTTT. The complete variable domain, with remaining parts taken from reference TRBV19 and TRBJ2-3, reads DGGITQSPKYLFRKEGQNVTLSCEQNLNHDAMYWYRQDPGQGLRLIYYSQIVNDFQKGDIAEGYSVSREKKESFPLTVTSAQKNPTAFYLCASSIVLGSSRDTQYFGPGTRLTVL.

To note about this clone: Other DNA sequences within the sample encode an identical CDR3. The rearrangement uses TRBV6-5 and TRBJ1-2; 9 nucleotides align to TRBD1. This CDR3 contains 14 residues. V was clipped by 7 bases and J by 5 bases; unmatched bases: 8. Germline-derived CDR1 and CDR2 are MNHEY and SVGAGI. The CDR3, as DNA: TGTGCCAGCACCACAACAGGGGGCTGGTATGGCTACACCTTC. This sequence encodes CASTTTGGWYGYTF.

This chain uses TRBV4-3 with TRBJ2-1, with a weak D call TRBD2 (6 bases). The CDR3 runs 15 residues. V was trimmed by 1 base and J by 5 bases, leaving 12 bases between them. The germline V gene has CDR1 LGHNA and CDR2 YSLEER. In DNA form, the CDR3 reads TGCGCCAGCAGCCAAGTATGGGGGGATAACAATGAGCAGTTCTTC. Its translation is CASSQVWGDNNEQFF.

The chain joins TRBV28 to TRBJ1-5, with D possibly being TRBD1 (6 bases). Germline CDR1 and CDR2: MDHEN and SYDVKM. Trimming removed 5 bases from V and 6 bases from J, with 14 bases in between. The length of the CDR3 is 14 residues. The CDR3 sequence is CASSRRQVAQPQHF. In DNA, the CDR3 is TGTGCCAGCAGTCGGAGACAGGTTGCTCAGCCCCAGCATTTT. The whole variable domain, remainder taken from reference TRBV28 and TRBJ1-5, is DVKVTQSSRYLVKRTGEKVFLECVQDMDHENMFWYRQDPGLGLRLIYFSYDVKMKEKGDIPEGYSVSREKKERFSLILESASTNQTSMYLCASSRRQVAQPQHFGDGTRLSIL.

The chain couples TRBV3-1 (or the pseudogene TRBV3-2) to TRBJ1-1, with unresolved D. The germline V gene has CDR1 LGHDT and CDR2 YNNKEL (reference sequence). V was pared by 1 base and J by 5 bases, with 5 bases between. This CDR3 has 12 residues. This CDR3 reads CASSQVRTEAFF. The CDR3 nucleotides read TGTGCCAGCAGCCAAGTCCGGACTGAAGCTTTCTTT.

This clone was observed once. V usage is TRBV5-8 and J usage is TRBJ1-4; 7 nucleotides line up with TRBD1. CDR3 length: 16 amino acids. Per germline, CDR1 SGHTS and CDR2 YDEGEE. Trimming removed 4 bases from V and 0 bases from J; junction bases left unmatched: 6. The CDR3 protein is CASSPGDRATNEKLFF. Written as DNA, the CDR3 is TGTGCCAGCAGCCCCGGGGACAGAGCAACTAATGAAAAACTGTTTTTT.

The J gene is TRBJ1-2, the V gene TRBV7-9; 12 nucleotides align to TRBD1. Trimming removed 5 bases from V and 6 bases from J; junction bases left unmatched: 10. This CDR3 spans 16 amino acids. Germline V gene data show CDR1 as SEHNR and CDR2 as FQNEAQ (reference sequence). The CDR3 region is CASSKGGGTGGHGYTF. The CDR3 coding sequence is TGTGCCAGCAGCAAAGGAGGAGGGACAGGGGGCCATGGCTACACCTTC.

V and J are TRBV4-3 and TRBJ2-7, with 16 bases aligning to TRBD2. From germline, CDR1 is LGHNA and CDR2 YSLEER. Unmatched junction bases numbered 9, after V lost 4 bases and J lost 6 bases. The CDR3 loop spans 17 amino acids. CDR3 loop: CASSPGLAGGPGSEQYF. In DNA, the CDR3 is TGCGCCAGCAGCCCGGGACTAGCGGGAGGGCCTGGGTCCGAGCAGTACTTC.

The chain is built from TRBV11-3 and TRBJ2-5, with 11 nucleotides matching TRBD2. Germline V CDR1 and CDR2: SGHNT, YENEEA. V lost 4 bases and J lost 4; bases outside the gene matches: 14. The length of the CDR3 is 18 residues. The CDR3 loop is CASSSPSLAGGSRETQYF. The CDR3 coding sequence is TGTGCCAGCAGCTCCCCCAGCCTAGCGGGGGGTAGTCGAGAGACCCAGTACTTC.

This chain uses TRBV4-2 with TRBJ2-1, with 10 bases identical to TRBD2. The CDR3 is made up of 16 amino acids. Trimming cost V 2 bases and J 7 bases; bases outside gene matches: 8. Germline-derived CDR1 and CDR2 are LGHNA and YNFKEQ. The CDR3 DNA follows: TGTGCCAGCAGCCAAAAAACTAGCGGGAAAGGGAATGAGCAGTTCTTC. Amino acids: CASSQKTSGKGNEQFF.

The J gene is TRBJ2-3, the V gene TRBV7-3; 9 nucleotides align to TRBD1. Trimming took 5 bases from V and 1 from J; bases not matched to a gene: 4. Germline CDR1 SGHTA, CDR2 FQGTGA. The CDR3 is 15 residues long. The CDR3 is CASSLQGAGTDTQYF. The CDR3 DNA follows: TGTGCCAGCAGCCTACAGGGGGCCGGCACAGATACGCAGTATTTT.

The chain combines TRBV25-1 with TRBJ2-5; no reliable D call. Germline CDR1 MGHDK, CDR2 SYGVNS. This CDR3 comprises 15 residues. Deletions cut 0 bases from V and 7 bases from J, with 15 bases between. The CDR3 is CASSEYTAGSGTQYF. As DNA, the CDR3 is TGTGCCAGCAGTGAATATACTGCTGGATCGGGGACCCAGTACTTC.

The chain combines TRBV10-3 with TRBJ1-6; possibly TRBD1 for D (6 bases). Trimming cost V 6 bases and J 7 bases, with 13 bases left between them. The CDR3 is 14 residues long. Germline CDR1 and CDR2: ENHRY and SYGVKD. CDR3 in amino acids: CAISQGMGNSPLHF. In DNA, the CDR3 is TGTGCCATCAGCCAGGGGATGGGAAATTCACCCCTCCACTTT.

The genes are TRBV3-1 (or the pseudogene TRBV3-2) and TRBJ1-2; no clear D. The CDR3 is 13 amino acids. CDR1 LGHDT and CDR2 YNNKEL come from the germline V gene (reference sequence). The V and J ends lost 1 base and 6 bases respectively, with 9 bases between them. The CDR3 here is CASSQVLSDGYTF. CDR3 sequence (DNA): TGTGCCAGCAGCCAAGTCCTCAGTGATGGCTACACCTTC.

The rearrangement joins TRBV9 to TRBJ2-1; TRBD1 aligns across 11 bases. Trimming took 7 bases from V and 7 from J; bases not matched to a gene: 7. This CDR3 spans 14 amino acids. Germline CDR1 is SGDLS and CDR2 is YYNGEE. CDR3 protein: CASGRDRGRNEQFF. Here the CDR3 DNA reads TGTGCCAGCGGGCGGGACAGGGGGAGGAATGAGCAGTTCTTC.

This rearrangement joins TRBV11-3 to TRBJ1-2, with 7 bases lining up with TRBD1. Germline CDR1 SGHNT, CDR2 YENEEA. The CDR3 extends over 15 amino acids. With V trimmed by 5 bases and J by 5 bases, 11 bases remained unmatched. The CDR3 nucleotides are TGTGCCAGCAGCCGCCGGGACAGATTAGTTTATGGCTACACCTTC. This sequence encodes CASSRRDRLVYGYTF.

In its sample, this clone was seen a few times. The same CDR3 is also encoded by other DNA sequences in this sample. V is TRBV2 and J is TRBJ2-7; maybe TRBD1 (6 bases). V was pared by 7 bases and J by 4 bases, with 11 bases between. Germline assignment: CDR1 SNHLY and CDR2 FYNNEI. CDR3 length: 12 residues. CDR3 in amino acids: CASTQGGYEQYF. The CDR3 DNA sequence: TGTGCCAGCACCCAAGGGGGATACGAGCAGTACTTC.

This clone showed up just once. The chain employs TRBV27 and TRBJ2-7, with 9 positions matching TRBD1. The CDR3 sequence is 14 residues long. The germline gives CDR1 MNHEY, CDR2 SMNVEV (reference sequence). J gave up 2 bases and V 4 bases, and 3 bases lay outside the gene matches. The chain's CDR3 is CASSSGTGPYEQYF. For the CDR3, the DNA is TGTGCCAGCAGTTCCGGGACAGGGCCCTACGAGCAGTACTTC.

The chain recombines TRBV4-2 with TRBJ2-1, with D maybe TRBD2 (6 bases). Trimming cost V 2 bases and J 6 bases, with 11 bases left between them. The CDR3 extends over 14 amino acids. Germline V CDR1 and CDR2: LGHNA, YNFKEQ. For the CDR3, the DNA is TGTGCCAGCAGCCAAATGGGACTGTCCAATGAGCAGTTCTTC. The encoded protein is CASSQMGLSNEQFF.